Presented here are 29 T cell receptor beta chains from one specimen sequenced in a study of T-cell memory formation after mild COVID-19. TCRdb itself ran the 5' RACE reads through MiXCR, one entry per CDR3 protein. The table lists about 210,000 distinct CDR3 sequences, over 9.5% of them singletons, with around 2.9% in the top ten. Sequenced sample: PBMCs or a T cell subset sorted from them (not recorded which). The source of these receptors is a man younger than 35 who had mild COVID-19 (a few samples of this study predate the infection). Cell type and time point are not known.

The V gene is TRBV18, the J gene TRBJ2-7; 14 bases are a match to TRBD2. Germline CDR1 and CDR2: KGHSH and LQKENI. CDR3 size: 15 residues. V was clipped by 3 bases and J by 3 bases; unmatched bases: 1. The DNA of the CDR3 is TGTGCCAGCTCACCGACTAGCGGGGGGGTCTACGAGCAGTACGTC. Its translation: CASSPTSGGVYEQYV.

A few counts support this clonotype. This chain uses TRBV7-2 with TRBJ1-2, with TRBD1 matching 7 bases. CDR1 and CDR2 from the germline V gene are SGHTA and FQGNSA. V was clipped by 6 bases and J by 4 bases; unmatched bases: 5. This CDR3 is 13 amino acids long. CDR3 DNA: TGTGCCAGCAGGTCGACAGGGAGCTATGGCTACACCTTC. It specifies CASRSTGSYGYTF.

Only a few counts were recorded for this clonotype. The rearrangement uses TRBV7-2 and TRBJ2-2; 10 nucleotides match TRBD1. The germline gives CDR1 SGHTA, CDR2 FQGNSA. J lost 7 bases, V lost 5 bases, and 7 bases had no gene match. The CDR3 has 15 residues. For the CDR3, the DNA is TGTGCCAGCAGCACCAGGGGACAGGGGCACGGGGAGCTGTTTTTT. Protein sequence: CASSTRGQGHGELFF.

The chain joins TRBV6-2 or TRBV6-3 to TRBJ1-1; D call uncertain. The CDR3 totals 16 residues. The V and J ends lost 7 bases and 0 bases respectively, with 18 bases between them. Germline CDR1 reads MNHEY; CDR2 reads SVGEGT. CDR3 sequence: CASTLPPGRMNTEAFF. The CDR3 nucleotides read TGTGCCAGCACCCTCCCCCCGGGTAGGATGAACACTGAAGCTTTCTTT.

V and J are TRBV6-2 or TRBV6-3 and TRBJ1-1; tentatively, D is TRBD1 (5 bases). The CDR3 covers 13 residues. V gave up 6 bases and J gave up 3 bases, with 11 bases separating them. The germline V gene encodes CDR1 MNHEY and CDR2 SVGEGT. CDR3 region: CASRPSGDTEAFF. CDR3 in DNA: TGTGCCAGCAGACCGTCGGGGGACACTGAAGCTTTCTTT.

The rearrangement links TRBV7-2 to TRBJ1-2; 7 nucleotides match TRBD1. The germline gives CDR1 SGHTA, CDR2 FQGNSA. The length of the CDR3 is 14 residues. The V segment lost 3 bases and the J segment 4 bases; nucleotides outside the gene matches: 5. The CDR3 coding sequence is TGTGCCAGCAGCTTGAGGGACAGTCTCTATGGCTACACCTTC. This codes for CASSLRDSLYGYTF.

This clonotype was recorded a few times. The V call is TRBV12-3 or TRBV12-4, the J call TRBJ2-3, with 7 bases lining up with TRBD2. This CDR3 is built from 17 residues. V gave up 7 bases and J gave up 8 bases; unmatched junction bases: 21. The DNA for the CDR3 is TGTGCCAGCAAACAAGGCTCAGGGCCCGTCGGCGGGAGTACGCAGTATTTT. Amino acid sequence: CASKQGSGPVGGSTQYF.

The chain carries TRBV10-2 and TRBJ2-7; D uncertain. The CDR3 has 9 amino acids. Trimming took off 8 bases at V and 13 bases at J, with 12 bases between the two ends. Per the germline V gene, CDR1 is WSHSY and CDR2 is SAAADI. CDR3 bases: TGCGCCAGCGGCGAGACTCCTTACTTC. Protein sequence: CASGETPYF.

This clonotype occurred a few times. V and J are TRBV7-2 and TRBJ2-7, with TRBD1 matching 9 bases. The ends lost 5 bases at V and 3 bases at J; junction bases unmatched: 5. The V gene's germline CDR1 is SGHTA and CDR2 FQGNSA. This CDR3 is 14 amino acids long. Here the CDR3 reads CASSPLGQGYEQYV. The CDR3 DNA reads TGTGCCAGCAGCCCCCTGGGACAGGGCTACGAGCAGTACGTC.

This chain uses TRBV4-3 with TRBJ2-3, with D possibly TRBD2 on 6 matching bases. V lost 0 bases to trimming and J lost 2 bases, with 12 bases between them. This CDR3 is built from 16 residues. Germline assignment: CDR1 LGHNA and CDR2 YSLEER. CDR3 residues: CASSQDSGSYTDTQYF. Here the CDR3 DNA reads TGCGCCAGCAGCCAAGATAGCGGTTCCTACACAGATACGCAGTATTTT.

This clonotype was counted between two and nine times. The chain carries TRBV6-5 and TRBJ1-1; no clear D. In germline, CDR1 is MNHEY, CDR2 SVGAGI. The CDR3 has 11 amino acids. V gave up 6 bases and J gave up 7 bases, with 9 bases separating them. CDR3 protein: CASSKEGEAFF. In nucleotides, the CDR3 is TGTGCCAGCAGCAAGGAGGGTGAAGCTTTCTTT.

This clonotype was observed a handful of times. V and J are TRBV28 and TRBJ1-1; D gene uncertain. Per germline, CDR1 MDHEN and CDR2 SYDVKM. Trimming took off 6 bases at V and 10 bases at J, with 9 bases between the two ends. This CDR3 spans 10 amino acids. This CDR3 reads CASRASRAFF. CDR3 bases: TGTGCCAGCAGGGCATCTAGAGCTTTCTTT.

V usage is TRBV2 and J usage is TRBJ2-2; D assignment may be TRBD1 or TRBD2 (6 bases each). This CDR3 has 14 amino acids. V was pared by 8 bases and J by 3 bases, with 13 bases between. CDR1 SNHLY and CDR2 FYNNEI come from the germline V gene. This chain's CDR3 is CASWGAFYTGELFF. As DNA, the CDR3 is TGTGCCAGCTGGGGGGCATTTTACACCGGGGAGCTGTTTTTT.

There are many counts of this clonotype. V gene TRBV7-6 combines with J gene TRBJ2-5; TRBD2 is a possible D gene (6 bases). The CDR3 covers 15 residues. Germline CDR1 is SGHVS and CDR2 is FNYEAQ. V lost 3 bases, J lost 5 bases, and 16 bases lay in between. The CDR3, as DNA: TGTGCCAGCAGCTTGGACCCTCTTGGGGGGGAGACCCAGTACTTC. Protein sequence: CASSLDPLGGETQYF.

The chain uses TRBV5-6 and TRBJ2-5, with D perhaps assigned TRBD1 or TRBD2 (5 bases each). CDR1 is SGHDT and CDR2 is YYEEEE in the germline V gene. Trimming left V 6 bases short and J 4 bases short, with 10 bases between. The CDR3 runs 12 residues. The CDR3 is CASNRGPETQYF. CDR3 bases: TGTGCCAGCAACCGGGGACCAGAGACCCAGTACTTC.

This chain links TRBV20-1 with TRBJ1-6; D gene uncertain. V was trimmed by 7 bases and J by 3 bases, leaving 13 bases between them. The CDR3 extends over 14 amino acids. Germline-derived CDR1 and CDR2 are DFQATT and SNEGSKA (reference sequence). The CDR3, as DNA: TGCAGTGTTATGGAAACCGGCTATAATTCACCCCTCCACTTT. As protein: CSVMETGYNSPLHF.

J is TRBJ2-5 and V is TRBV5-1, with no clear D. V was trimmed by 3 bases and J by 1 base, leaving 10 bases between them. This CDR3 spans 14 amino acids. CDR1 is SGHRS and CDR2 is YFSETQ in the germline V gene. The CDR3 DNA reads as TGCGCCAGCAGCTCCAAGGGCCCCCAAGAGACCCAGTACTTC. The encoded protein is CASSSKGPQETQYF.

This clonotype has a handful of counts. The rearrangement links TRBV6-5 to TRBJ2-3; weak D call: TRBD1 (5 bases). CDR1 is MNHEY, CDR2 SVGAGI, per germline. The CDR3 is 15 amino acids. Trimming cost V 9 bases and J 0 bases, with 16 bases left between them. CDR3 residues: CASAKQATSTDTQYF. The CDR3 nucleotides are TGTGCCAGTGCGAAACAGGCAACTAGCACAGATACGCAGTATTTT.

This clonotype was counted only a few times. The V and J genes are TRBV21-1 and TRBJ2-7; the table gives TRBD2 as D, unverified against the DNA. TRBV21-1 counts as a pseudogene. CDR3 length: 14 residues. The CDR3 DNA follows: TGTGCCAGCAGCGGACTAGGGGCCACCTACGAGCAGTACTTC. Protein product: CASSGLGATYEQYF.

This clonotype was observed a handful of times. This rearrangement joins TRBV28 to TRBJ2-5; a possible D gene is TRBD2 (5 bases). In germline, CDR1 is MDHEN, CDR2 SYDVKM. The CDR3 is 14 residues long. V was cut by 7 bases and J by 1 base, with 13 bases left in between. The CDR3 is CASTPADSQETQYF. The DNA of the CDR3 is TGTGCCAGCACTCCGGCGGACTCCCAAGAGACCCAGTACTTC.

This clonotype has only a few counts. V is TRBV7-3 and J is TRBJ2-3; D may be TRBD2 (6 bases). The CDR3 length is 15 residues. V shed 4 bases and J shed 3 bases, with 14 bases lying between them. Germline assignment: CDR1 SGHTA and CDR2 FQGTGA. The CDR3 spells CASSSSWGDTDTQYF. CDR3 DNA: TGTGCCAGCAGCTCAAGCTGGGGGGATACAGATACGCAGTATTTT.

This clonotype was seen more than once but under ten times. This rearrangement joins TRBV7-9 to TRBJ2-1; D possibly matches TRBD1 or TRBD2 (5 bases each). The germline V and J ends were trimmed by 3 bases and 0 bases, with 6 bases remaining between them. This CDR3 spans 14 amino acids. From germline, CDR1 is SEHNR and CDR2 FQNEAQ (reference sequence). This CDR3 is CASSLRGSYNEQFF. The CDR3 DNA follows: TGTGCCAGCAGCTTGAGGGGCTCCTACAATGAGCAGTTCTTC.

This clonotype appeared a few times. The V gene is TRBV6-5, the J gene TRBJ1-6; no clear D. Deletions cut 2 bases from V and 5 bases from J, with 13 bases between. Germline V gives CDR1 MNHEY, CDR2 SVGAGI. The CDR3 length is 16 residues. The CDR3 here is CASSYAGSGDNSPLHF. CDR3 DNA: TGTGCCAGCAGTTACGCTGGGTCGGGCGATAATTCACCCCTCCACTTT.

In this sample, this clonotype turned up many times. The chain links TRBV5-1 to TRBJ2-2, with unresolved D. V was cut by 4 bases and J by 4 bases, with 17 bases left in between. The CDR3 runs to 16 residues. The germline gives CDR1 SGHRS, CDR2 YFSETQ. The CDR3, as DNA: TGCGCCAGCAGCCTGACCGCTCGACGGGCCACCGGGGAGCTGTTTTTT. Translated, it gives CASSLTARRATGELFF.

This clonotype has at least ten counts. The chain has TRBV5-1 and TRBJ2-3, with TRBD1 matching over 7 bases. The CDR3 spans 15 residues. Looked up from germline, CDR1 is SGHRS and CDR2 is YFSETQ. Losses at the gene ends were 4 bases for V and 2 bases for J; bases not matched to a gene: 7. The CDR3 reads CASSLRTGVTDTQYF. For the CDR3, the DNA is TGCGCCAGCAGCCTAAGGACAGGAGTCACAGATACGCAGTATTTT. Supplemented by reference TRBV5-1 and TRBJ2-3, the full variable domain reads KAGVTQTPRYLIKTRGQQVTLSCSPISGHRSVSWYQQTPGQGLQFLFEYFSETQRNKGNFPGRFSGRQFSNSRSEMNVSTLELGDSALYLCASSLRTGVTDTQYFGPGTRLTVL.

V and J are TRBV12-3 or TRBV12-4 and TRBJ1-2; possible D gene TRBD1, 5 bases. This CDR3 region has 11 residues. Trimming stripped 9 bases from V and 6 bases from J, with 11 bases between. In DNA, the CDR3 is TGTGCCAGTCGGGCAGGGCATGGCTACACCTTC. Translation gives CASRAGHGYTF.

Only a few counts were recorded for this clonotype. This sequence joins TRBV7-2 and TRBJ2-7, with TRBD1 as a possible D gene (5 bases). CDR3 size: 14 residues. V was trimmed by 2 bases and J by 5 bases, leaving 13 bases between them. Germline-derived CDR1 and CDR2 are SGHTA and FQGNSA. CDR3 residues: CASSLFTGADEQYF. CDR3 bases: TGTGCCAGCAGCTTATTCACTGGGGCGGACGAGCAGTACTTC.

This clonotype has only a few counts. CDR3 sequence: CAWRPPAGTANSYEQYF. In nucleotides, the CDR3 is TGTGCCTGGAGACCTCCCGCCGGGACAGCGAACTCCTACGAGCAGTACTTC. The chain joins TRBV30 to TRBJ2-7, with 7 bases identical to TRBD1. The V gene's germline CDR1 is GTSNPN and CDR2 SVGIG (reference sequence). V shed 3 bases, J shed 0 bases, and the junction held 14 bases outside the gene matches. The CDR3 is 17 amino acids.

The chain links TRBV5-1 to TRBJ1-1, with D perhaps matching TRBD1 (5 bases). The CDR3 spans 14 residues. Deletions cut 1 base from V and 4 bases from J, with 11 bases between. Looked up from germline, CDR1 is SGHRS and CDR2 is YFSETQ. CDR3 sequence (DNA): TGCGCCAGCAGCTTGATAGGGGTAGGCACTGAAGCTTTCTTT. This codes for CASSLIGVGTEAFF.